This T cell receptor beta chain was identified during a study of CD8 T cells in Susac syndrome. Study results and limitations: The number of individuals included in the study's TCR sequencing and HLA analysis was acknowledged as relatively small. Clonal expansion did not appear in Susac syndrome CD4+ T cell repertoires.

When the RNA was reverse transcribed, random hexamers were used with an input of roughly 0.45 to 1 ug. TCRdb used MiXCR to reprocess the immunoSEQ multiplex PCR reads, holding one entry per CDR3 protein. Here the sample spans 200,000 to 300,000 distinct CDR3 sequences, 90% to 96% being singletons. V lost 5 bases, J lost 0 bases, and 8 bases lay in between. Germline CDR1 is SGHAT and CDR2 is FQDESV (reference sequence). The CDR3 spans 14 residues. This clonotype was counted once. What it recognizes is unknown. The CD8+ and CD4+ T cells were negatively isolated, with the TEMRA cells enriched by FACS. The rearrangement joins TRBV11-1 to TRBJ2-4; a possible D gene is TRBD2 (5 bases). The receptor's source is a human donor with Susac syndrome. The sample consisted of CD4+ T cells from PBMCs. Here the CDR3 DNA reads TGTGCCAGCAGCCCGGGAATAGCCAAAAACATTCAGTACTTC. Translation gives CASSPGIAKNIQYF.